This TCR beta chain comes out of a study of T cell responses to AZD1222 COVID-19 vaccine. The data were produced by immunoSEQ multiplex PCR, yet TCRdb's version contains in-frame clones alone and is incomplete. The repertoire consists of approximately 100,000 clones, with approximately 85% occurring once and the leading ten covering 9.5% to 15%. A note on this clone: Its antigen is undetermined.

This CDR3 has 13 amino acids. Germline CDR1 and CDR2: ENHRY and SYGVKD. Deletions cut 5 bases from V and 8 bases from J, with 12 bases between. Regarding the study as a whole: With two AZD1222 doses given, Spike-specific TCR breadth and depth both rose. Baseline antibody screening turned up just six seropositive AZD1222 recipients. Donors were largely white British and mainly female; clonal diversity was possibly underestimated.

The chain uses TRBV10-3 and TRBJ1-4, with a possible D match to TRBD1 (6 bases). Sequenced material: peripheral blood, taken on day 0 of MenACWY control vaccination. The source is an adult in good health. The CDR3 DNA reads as TGTGCCATCAGTCCCGAGGGGGACGAAAAACTGTTTTTT. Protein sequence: CAISPEGDEKLFF.